Listed below are T cell receptor beta chains from one sample, sequenced in a study of cytomegalovirus exposure and HLA in healthy donors. The data were produced by immunoSEQ multiplex PCR, yet TCRdb's version contains in-frame clones alone and is incomplete. Of hundreds of thousands of clones listed, about 87% were seen once; the top ten hold 2.6%. The specimen was PBMCs. All receptors come from a man between 18 and 29 years old in good health and CMV-seronegative. Both conserved end residues are part of each CDR3. D genes are given only for firm matches. Size is omitted from some rows. Given values are once, few, many or a class for expanded clones.

DNA	CDR3	V	J	length	D	size
TGCAGCGACGGGGGGAGGGCGGAGACCCAGTACTTC	CSDGGRAETQYF	TRBV29-1	TRBJ2-5	12	TRBD2	-
TGTGCCAGTAGTACTCGTCTCACAGATACGCAGTATTTT	CASSTRLTDTQYF	TRBV19	TRBJ2-3	13	-	once
TGTGCCAGCACCGCAGGGACAGCTCAAGAGACCCAGTACTTC	CASTAGTAQETQYF	TRBV28	TRBJ2-5	14	TRBD1	-
TGTGCCACCAAAGACAGGGGGTTCTATGGCTACACCTTC	CATKDRGFYGYTF	TRBV6-5	TRBJ1-2	13	TRBD1	-
TGTGCCAGCAGCGCGACAGGGTGGGGCAATCAGCCCCAGCATTTT	CASSATGWGNQPQHF	TRBV9	TRBJ1-5	15	TRBD1	-
TGCGGTTCACAGGGAGACGAAAAACTGTTTTTT	CGSQGDEKLFF	TRBV20-1	TRBJ1-4	11	-	-
TGTGCCAGCAGCGTAGCAGTATGGGCTAGCGGGGAAAATGAGCAGTTCTTC	CASSVAVWASGENEQFF	TRBV9	TRBJ2-1	17	TRBD2	once
TGTGCCAGCAGCCTGGGCAGGCGCCAAGAGACCCAGTACTTC	CASSLGRRQETQYF	TRBV5-4	TRBJ2-5	14	-	-
TGTGCCAGCAGCCCCCGTTTCACCGGGGAGCTGTTTTTT	CASSPRFTGELFF	TRBV5-6	TRBJ2-2	13	-	-
TGTGCCAGCAGGGATCCCAGGGGTAATGAAAAACTGTTTTTT	CASRDPRGNEKLFF	TRBV6-5	TRBJ1-4	14	-	-
TGTGCCAGCAGCCCGGCCCCAGGCGCTGAAGCTTTCTTT	CASSPAPGAEAFF	TRBV14	TRBJ1-1	13	-	-
TGCAGCGTTGTACCCCAGGGAGAAGCTTTCTTT	CSVVPQGEAFF	TRBV29-1	TRBJ1-1	11	-	-
TGTGCCAGCAGCTTAGCGCTCAGGACCGGACACCCCGATGAGCAGTTCTTC	CASSLALRTGHPDEQFF	TRBV7-6	TRBJ2-1	17	-	once
TGTGCCAGCAGCTCCGGGACAGACCTCTATGGCTACACCTTC	CASSSGTDLYGYTF	TRBV7-9	TRBJ1-2	14	TRBD1	-
TGTGCCAGCAGCTGGGGCGATTCCTACGAGCAGTACTTC	CASSWGDSYEQYF	TRBV5-4	TRBJ2-7	13	-	-
TGTGCCAGCAGTGACTACAAAAGCAATCAGCCCCAGCATTTT	CASSDYKSNQPQHF	TRBV28	TRBJ1-5	14	-	once
TGTGCCTGGAGTGGAGGGCCCGAGCAGTTCTTC	CAWSGGPEQFF	TRBV30	TRBJ2-1	11	-	-
TGTGCCAGCAGTGCAATGGACAGGGGAGGGAATCAGCCCCAGCATTTT	CASSAMDRGGNQPQHF	TRBV6-1	TRBJ1-5	16	TRBD1	-
TGTGCCAGCAGTGAATGGGAGGGGGTAGTGAACACTGAAGCTTTCTTT	CASSEWEGVVNTEAFF	TRBV6-1	TRBJ1-1	16	-	-
TGTGCCAGCAGCGTAGAGAGGGCGGGAGGGCTCACCTCCTCCTACGAGCAGTACTTC	CASSVERAGGLTSSYEQYF	TRBV9	TRBJ2-7	19	TRBD2	-
TGTGCCAGCAGCCTTGTGTCTGGAGGACAGAACTATGGCTACACCTTC	CASSLVSGGQNYGYTF	TRBV9	TRBJ1-2	16	-	-
TGCGCCAGCAGTGATCCCGGGACAACTAATGAAAAACTGTTTTTT	CASSDPGTTNEKLFF	TRBV10-1	TRBJ1-4	15	-	-
TGTGCCAGCAGCTTGGAATTCGGGGGAGGCACAGATACGCAGTATTTT	CASSLEFGGGTDTQYF	TRBV5-5	TRBJ2-3	16	-	-
TGCGCCAGCAGCTTGAACGGGGAGGCCTACGAGCAGTACTTC	CASSLNGEAYEQYF	TRBV5-1	TRBJ2-7	14	-	-
TGTGCCAGCAGTCCTCTGGCCATTAACTATGGCTACACCTTC	CASSPLAINYGYTF	TRBV6-6	TRBJ1-2	14	-	-
TGCGCCAGCAGCCAAGAACAGCGGGAGGACGAGCAGTACTTC	CASSQEQREDEQYF	TRBV4-1	TRBJ2-7	14	TRBD2	once
TGTGCCAGCAGCTTAGCGACAGGGAACACTGAAGCTTTCTTT	CASSLATGNTEAFF	TRBV7-9	TRBJ1-1	14	-	-
TGTGCCAGCAGCTTAGCTAGGACTAGAACTTACGAGCAGTACTTC	CASSLARTRTYEQYF	TRBV11-2	TRBJ2-7	15	TRBD2	-
TGTGCCAGCACTACAGGTTACTACGAGCAGTACTTC	CASTTGYYEQYF	TRBV7-9	TRBJ2-7	12	-	-
TGTGCCAGCAGTTCCTGGGAGGCAGGGCGAGAGACCCAGTACTTC	CASSSWEAGRETQYF	TRBV6-5	TRBJ2-5	15	-	once
TGCGCCAGCAGCTGGAAGGACAGCGGGAACACTGAAGCTTTCTTT	CASSWKDSGNTEAFF	TRBV5-1	TRBJ1-1	15	-	-
TGCGCCAGCAGCCAAGACAGACAGTCGAACACCGGGGAGCTGTTTTTT	CASSQDRQSNTGELFF	TRBV4-3	TRBJ2-2	16	-	-
TGTGCCAGCAGCGTAGCTCAGGCAGGGGAGCTGTTTTTT	CASSVAQAGELFF	TRBV9	TRBJ2-2	13	-	few
TGTGCCAGCAGTGATCCTAGCGCGACCTACAATGAGCAGTTCTTC	CASSDPSATYNEQFF	TRBV2	TRBJ2-1	15	-	-
TGTGCCAGCAGTCCGACAGGGTTCAATCAGCCCCAGCATTTT	CASSPTGFNQPQHF	TRBV6-5	TRBJ1-5	14	TRBD1	few
TGTGCCAGCAGTTCAGTTAATACAGGGGGACTCGCCGGCTACACCTTC	CASSSVNTGGLAGYTF	TRBV7-9	TRBJ1-2	16	TRBD1	-
TGTGCCAGCAGCTCCTTTGCGGGGTCTGTGAGCAATCAGCCCCAGCATTTT	CASSSFAGSVSNQPQHF	TRBV5-6	TRBJ1-5	17	-	-
TGCGCCAGCAGCCAACTTGCACAGGGAGATGGCTACACCTTC	CASSQLAQGDGYTF	TRBV4-3	TRBJ1-2	14	-	-
TGTGCCTGGAGTAGGGACAGGCGGCCAGCTTTCTTT	CAWSRDRRPAFF	TRBV30	TRBJ1-1	12	TRBD1	-
TGTGCCAGCAGCTTTCGGGGGGCTGGCTATGGCTACACCTTC	CASSFRGAGYGYTF	TRBV7-8	TRBJ1-2	14	-	-
TGCGCCAGCAGCTTGGTTGAGGAGAACACCGGGGAGCTGTTTTTT	CASSLVEENTGELFF	TRBV5-1	TRBJ2-2	15	-	-
TGTGCCAGCAGCTTGTCAGAGGGAGTCGGCACAGATACGCAGTATTTT	CASSLSEGVGTDTQYF	TRBV5-4	TRBJ2-3	16	-	-
TGTGCCAGCAGCGGACTTTTTCTAGCCAAAAACATTCAGTACTTC	CASSGLFLAKNIQYF	TRBV6-1	TRBJ2-4	15	-	-
TGTGCCCTTAAACCAAGTCGGGATGGCTACACCTTC	CALKPSRDGYTF	TRBV2	TRBJ1-2	12	-	few
TGTGCCAGCAGCATAGGACAGGGGGGTACCGGGGAGCTGTTTTTT	CASSIGQGGTGELFF	TRBV7-8	TRBJ2-2	15	TRBD1	-
TGTGCCAGCAGCTTGGATAGCGGGGGGCCGTTCTTC	CASSLDSGGPFF	TRBV5-6	TRBJ2-1	12	TRBD2	-
TGTGCCAGTAGTATAGCCTCGGGGTATGGCTACACCTTC	CASSIASGYGYTF	TRBV19	TRBJ1-2	13	-	-
TGTGCCAGCAGCCCCAGGGGGGTTGGCTACACCTTC	CASSPRGVGYTF	TRBV7-8	TRBJ1-2	12	TRBD1	-
TGTGCCAGCAGTTTGGGACAGGGCCTAGATACGCAGTATTTT	CASSLGQGLDTQYF	TRBV6-6	TRBJ2-3	14	TRBD1	once
TGTGCCAGCGTACAGGGAACCCAACAGCCCCAGCATTTT	CASVQGTQQPQHF	TRBV28	TRBJ1-5	13	-	-
TGTGCCATCAGGGAGGAAGGGGGAATTAATGAGCAGTTCTTC	CAIREEGGINEQFF	TRBV10-3	TRBJ2-1	14	-	few
TGTGCCAGCAACCTGGGACTAGCAATGGATACGCAGTATTTT	CASNLGLAMDTQYF	TRBV2	TRBJ2-3	14	TRBD2	-
TGTGCCAGCAGTTTAGACAATCCCACAGATACGCAGTATTTT	CASSLDNPTDTQYF	TRBV28	TRBJ2-3	14	-	-